This T cell receptor (beta chain) was profiled in a study of CD8 T cells in ankylosing spondylitis. Study outcomes and limitations: Reportedly, matched ankylosing spondylitis synovial fluid was significantly enriched for disease-linked clones. A motif of 7 to 9 highly homologous TCR beta variants was seen as apparently characteristic of ankylosing spondylitis blood. Earlier authors reported some of these motif variants in reactive arthritis synovial fluid and blood. Relatively rare in peripheral blood, disease-linked clones were also CD8+.

Germline V CDR1 and CDR2: DFQATT, SNEGSKA (reference sequence). Trimming pared 0 bases from V and 3 bases from J, leaving 5 bases between. CDR3 length: 13 residues. This clonotype occurred a few times. What it recognizes is unknown. With molecular barcodes, quantitative 5'-RACE was used to make the TCR beta libraries. TCRdb processed the 5' RACE reads anew with MiXCR; each CDR3 protein has one entry. The sample has approximately 540,000 distinct CDR3 sequences, roughly an eighth seen once. The chain has TRBV20-1 and TRBJ1-4; no clear D gene. This TCR derives from a male donor with ankylosing spondylitis. What was sequenced was blood, either unsorted or a sorted T cell fraction (not recorded which). For the CDR3, the DNA is TGCAGTGCTAGAGAGGTTTCTAATGAAAAACTGTTTTTT. Translated, it gives CSAREVSNEKLFF.